One and the same sample provided the 7 T cell receptor beta chains below, sequenced in a study of OX40 agonist ivuxolimab in advanced cancers. The data were produced by immunoSEQ multiplex PCR, yet TCRdb's version contains in-frame clones alone and is incomplete. The table has about 48,000 clones, 85% to 90% seen once. Sequenced here: CD4+ or CD8+ T cells sorted from blood, sampled in a trial of the OX40 agonist ivuxolimab. Receptors were obtained from an adult with an advanced solid tumor such as melanoma, head and neck, liver or kidney cancer.

The rearrangement uses TRBV7-9 and TRBJ2-5; TRBD2 might be the D (6 bases). The J call may not be correct, given that the DNA end is closer to TRBJ2-7. CDR1 is SEHNR, CDR2 FQNEAQ, per germline (reference sequence). The CDR3 covers 13 residues. CDR3 coding DNA: TGTGCCTCGGAGGGCCTCGACTCCTACGAGCAGTACTTC. Translation: CASEGLDSYEQYF.

There are a few counts of this clone. The chain is built from TRBV11-2 and TRBJ1-2; D is uncertain. The ends were cut back, 5 bases at V and 0 bases at J, with 10 bases in the middle. Germline CDR1 and CDR2: SGHAT and FQNNGV. The CDR3 is 14 amino acids. CDR3 region: CASSPAVANYGYTF. Here the CDR3 DNA reads TGTGCCAGCAGCCCCGCGGTAGCTAACTATGGCTACACCTTC. Full variable domain (outside the CDR3, taken from reference TRBV11-2 and TRBJ1-2): EAGVAQSPRYKIIEKRQSVAFWCNPISGHATLYWYQQILGQGPKLLIQFQNNGVVDDSQLPKDRFSAERLKGVDSTLKIQPAKLEDSAVYLCASSPAVANYGYTFGSGTRLTVV.

The V and J genes are TRBV7-6 and TRBJ2-2, with D possibly called TRBD1 or TRBD2 (5 bases each). Germline assignment: CDR1 SGHVS and CDR2 FNYEAQ. The CDR3 is 16 amino acids. Trimming shortened V by 4 bases and J by 2 bases, and 14 bases separated the two germline ends. CDR3 nucleotide sequence: TGTGCCAGCAGCTCTTACGGGGACCAAAACACCGGGGAGCTGTTTTTT. The encoded protein is CASSSYGDQNTGELFF.

V usage is TRBV7-9 and J usage is TRBJ2-7; TRBD2 matches at 7 bases. The V segment lost 4 bases and the J segment 5 bases; nucleotides outside the gene matches: 20. The CDR3 covers 18 residues. Per germline, CDR1 SEHNR and CDR2 FQNEAQ (reference sequence). CDR3 DNA sequence: TGTGCCAGCAGCTCGAATAACTTCCCTGGGAGGGAATGGGACGAGCAGTACTTC. It specifies CASSSNNFPGREWDEQYF.

The rearrangement uses TRBV6-5 and TRBJ1-6; 7 bases fit TRBD1. The CDR3 covers 15 residues. The trim removed 4 bases at V and 12 bases at J, leaving 12 bases unmatched. CDR1 and CDR2 (germline): MNHEY, SVGAGI. This CDR3 is CASSSQGQAPGPLHF. In DNA form, the CDR3 reads TGTGCCAGCAGTTCCCAAGGACAGGCGCCAGGACCCCTCCACTTT.

The V call is TRBV9, the J call TRBJ1-5; the D is unclear. The CDR3 spans 14 residues. Germline V gene data show CDR1 as SGDLS and CDR2 as YYNGEE. V lost 4 bases to trimming and J lost 0 bases, with 8 bases between them. CDR3 sequence: CASSPGVSNQPQHF. DNA for the CDR3: TGTGCCAGCAGCCCTGGGGTTAGCAATCAGCCCCAGCATTTT.

CDR3 sequence (DNA): TGTGCCAGCAGCGTAGTTGCAGGGGGCTTGAGCACTGAAGCTTTCTTT. Protein sequence: CASSVVAGGLSTEAFF. This rearrangement joins TRBV9 to TRBJ1-1; 8 bases are a match to TRBD1. The CDR3 is 16 residues long. Trimming at V came to 0 bases and at J to 4 bases, leaving 8 bases not matched to a gene. Germline values: CDR1 SGDLS, CDR2 YYNGEE.